Presented here are 14 T cell receptor beta chains from one specimen sequenced in a study of OX40 agonist ivuxolimab in advanced cancers. Clones were sequenced by immunoSEQ multiplex PCR, and TCRdb holds only the in-frame ones, with some missing. The sample gives 30,000 to 35,000 clones, around 86% of which show up once; under 1.5% is in the top ten. The source material was CD4+ or CD8+ T cells sorted from blood, sampled in a trial of the OX40 agonist ivuxolimab. These receptors were collected from an adult with an advanced solid tumor such as melanoma, head and neck, liver or kidney cancer.

The rearrangement joins TRBV29-1 to TRBJ1-2; 8 nucleotides line up with TRBD1. Germline CDR1 reads SQVTM; CDR2 reads ANQGSEA. The CDR3 contains 15 residues. The ends lost 6 bases at V and 8 bases at J; junction bases unmatched: 17. The CDR3 DNA reads TGCAGCGTAGATCGGACAGGGCGGGACCTCGGGGGCTACACCTTC. Translated, it gives CSVDRTGRDLGGYTF.

The chain employs TRBV6-1 and TRBJ1-5, with D tentatively TRBD1 (5 bases). Germline loops: CDR1 MNHNS, CDR2 SASEGT. With 10 bases removed from V and 7 bases from J, the gap between germline ends came to 17 bases. CDR3 size: 13 residues. CDR3 nucleotides: TGTGCCATCAGCAGGGAGTCCCGGCAGCCCCAGCATTTT. Amino acids: CAISRESRQPQHF.

In its sample, this clone was seen a few times. V is TRBV5-1 and J is TRBJ2-5; D could derive from TRBD1 or TRBD2 (5 bases each). Germline V gene data show CDR1 as SGHRS and CDR2 as YFSETQ. Trimming removed 3 bases from V and 1 base from J, with 10 bases in between. The CDR3 runs 14 residues. CDR3 DNA sequence: TGCGCCAGCAGCTGGTCGGGACCCCAAGAGACCCAGTACTTC. The encoded protein is CASSWSGPQETQYF. Together with reference TRBV5-1 and TRBJ2-5, the CDR3 gives the full variable domain: KAGVTQTPRYLIKTRGQQVTLSCSPISGHRSVSWYQQTPGQGLQFLFEYFSETQRNKGNFPGRFSGRQFSNSRSEMNVSTLELGDSALYLCASSWSGPQETQYFGPGTRLLVL.

This clone appeared a few times. The V and J genes are TRBV30 and TRBJ2-3; no definite D call. The germline V gene has CDR1 GTSNPN and CDR2 SVGIG (reference sequence). V lost 0 bases and J lost 1, with 11 bases in between. The CDR3 runs to 15 residues. CDR3 sequence (DNA): TGTGCCTGGAGTGTAATCAGGCAGGGCACAGATACGCAGTATTTT. It yields the protein CAWSVIRQGTDTQYF.

This chain uses TRBV19 with TRBJ2-2, with 9 nucleotides matching TRBD1. The CDR3 consists of 17 residues. The J segment lost 5 bases and the V segment lost 1 base, leaving 8 bases of the junction unmatched. Germline V gene data show CDR1 as LNHDA and CDR2 as SQIVND (reference sequence). The CDR3 protein is CASSIGSGTGMTGELFF. For the CDR3, the DNA is TGTGCCAGTAGTATAGGTAGTGGGACAGGGATGACCGGGGAGCTGTTTTTT.

V is TRBV28 and J is TRBJ2-7, with unresolved D. CDR1 is MDHEN, CDR2 SYDVKM, per germline. The CDR3 is 15 amino acids. The V gene lost 2 bases and the J gene lost 9 bases, with 20 bases spanning the gap. CDR3 bases: TGTGCCAGCAGTTTACTGTCTGACTCTCTACGAGGGCAGTACTTC. It codes for CASSLLSDSLRGQYF.

The chain uses TRBV10-1 and TRBJ2-1, with D perhaps being TRBD1 or TRBD2 (6 bases each). Germline lookup yields CDR1 WNHNN and CDR2 SYGVQD (reference sequence). V lost 8 bases to trimming and J lost 1 base, with 15 bases between them. This CDR3 contains 15 residues. CDR3 sequence reads: CASGTYRESYNEQFF. In nucleotides, the CDR3 is TGCGCCAGCGGGACTTACAGGGAATCCTACAATGAGCAGTTCTTC.

DNA for the CDR3: TGTGCCAGCAGCTTGGATCCGGACAGGGCAACCGGGGAGCTGTTTTTT. Protein: CASSLDPDRATGELFF. The rearrangement links TRBV5-4 to TRBJ2-2; TRBD1 matches at 8 bases. The CDR3 sequence is 16 residues long. The germline V gene has CDR1 SGHNT and CDR2 YYREEE (reference sequence). V was clipped by 0 bases and J by 5 bases; unmatched bases: 6.

The rearrangement joins TRBV5-1 to TRBJ2-7, with D possibly being TRBD2 (6 bases). This CDR3 has 14 amino acids. Looked up from germline, CDR1 is SGHRS and CDR2 is YFSETQ. V shed 2 bases and J shed 3 bases, with 12 bases lying between them. The CDR3 here is CASSLASGFYEQYF. CDR3 bases: TGCGCCAGCAGCTTAGCCAGCGGGTTCTACGAGCAGTACTTC. Full variable domain (outside the CDR3, taken from reference TRBV5-1 and TRBJ2-7): KAGVTQTPRYLIKTRGQQVTLSCSPISGHRSVSWYQQTPGQGLQFLFEYFSETQRNKGNFPGRFSGRQFSNSRSEMNVSTLELGDSALYLCASSLASGFYEQYFGPGTRLTVT.

The J gene is TRBJ1-2, the V gene TRBV21-1. TRBV21-1 is an annotated pseudogene. CDR3 length equals 13 residues. Written as DNA, the CDR3 is TGTGCCCTCCTCCGGGACGGACACTATGGCTACACCTTC. This encodes CALLRDGHYGYTF.

The chain recombines TRBV5-8 with TRBJ1-6, with D possibly matching TRBD1 (5 bases). The V end was cut by 6 bases, the J end by 7 bases, with 17 bases between. The CDR3 is 15 amino acids. The germline V gene has CDR1 SGHTS and CDR2 YDEGEE. CDR3 in DNA: TGTGCCAGCAAGCTCACGTGGGGGGACAATTCACCCCTCCACTTT. Translation gives CASKLTWGDNSPLHF.

The chain uses TRBV7-8 and TRBJ1-5; D gene uncertain. Looked up from germline, CDR1 is SGHVS and CDR2 is FQNEAQ. The ends were cut back, 1 base at V and 6 bases at J, with 10 bases in the middle. The CDR3 length is 14 residues. The CDR3, as DNA: TGTGCCAGCAGCTTAGTAGGTTCGGGTCAGCCCCAGCATTTT. Translated: CASSLVGSGQPQHF.

The chain recombines TRBV13 with TRBJ1-2; D is unclear. V lost 3 bases and J lost 2, with 10 bases in between. CDR3 size: 14 residues. Germline V gene sequence: CDR1 PRHDT, CDR2 FYEKMQ (reference sequence). CDR3 in DNA: TGTGCCAGCAGCTTCGTCGGGAAGAACTATGGCTACACCTTC. Its protein product is CASSFVGKNYGYTF.

The chain carries TRBV30 and TRBJ2-3; TRBD1 might be the D (5 bases). Germline CDR1 and CDR2: GTSNPN and SVGIG (reference sequence). Trimming removed 7 bases from V and 1 base from J, with 12 bases in between. There are 13 residues in the CDR3. DNA for the CDR3: TGTGCCTTAATTCCGACAGGCACAGATACGCAGTATTTT. Protein product: CALIPTGTDTQYF.